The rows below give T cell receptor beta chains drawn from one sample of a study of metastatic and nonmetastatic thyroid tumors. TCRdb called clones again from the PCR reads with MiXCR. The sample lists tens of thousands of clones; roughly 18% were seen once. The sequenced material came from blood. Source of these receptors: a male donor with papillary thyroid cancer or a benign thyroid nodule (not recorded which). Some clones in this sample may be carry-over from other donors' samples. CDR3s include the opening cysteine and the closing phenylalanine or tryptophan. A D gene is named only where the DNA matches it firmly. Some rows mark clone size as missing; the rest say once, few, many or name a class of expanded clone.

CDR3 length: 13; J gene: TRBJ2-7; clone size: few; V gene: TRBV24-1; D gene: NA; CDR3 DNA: TGTGCCACCAGGGGGGAATCCTCCTACGAGCAGTACTTC; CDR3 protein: CATRGESSYEQYF
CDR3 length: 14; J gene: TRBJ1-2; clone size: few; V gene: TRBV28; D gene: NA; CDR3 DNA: TGTGCCAGCAGGAGTCTTGGACGGACCTATGGCTACACCTTC; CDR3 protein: CASRSLGRTYGYTF
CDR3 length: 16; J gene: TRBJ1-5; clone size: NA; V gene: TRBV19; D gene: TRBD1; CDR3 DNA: TGTGCCAGTAGTATTACGTTGGGCAGGGGGCATCAGCCCCAGCATTTT; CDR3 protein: CASSITLGRGHQPQHF
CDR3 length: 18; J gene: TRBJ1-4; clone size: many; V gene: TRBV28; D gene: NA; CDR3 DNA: TGTGCCAGCAGTCCGCTCTACCAACCTAGGACGACAAATGAAAAACTGTTTTTT; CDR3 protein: CASSPLYQPRTTNEKLFF
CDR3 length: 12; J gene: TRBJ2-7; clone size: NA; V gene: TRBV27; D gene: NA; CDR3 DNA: TGTGCCAGCAGTTCGACTGTCGACGGGCAGTACTTC; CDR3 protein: CASSSTVDGQYF
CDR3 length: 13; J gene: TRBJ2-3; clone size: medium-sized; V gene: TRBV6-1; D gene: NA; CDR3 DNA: TGTGCCAGCAGTGGACAGGGAGGCGATACGCAGTATTTT; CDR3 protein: CASSGQGGDTQYF
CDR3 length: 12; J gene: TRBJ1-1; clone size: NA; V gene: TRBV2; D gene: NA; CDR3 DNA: TGTGCCAGCAGTATGGGGGGCACTGAAGCTTTCTTT; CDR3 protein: CASSMGGTEAFF
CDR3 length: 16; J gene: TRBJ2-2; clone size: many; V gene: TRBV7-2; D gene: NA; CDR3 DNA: TGTGCCAGCAGCCTTGGTGCGGACCTGGGCACCGGGGAGCTGTTTTTT; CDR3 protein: CASSLGADLGTGELFF
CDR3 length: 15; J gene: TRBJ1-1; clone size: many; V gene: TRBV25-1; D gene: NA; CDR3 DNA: TGTGCCAGCAGTGAATATGGGAAAGTGGGGCCTGAAGCTTTCTTT; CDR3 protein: CASSEYGKVGPEAFF
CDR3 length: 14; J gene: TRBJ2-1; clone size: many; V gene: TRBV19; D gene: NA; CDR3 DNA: TGTGCCAGCCGGAACCTCACAGGGCACGGTGAGCAGTTCTTC; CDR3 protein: CASRNLTGHGEQFF
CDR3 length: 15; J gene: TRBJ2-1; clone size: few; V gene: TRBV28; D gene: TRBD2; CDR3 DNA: TGTGCCAGCAGTCACCCCTGGGGGGGGAACAATGAGCAGTTCTTC; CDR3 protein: CASSHPWGGNNEQFF
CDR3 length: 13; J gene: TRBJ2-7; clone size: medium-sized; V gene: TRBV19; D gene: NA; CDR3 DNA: TGTGCCAGTACTGGACGGAACTCCTACGAGCAGTACTTC; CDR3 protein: CASTGRNSYEQYF
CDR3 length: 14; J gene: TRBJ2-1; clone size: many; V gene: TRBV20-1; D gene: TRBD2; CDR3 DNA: TGCAGTGCTAGGCCCAGCGGGGGGCGAAATGAGCAGTTCTTC; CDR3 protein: CSARPSGGRNEQFF
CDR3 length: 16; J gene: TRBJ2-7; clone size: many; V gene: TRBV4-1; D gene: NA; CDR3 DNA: TGCGCCAGCAGCCAAGATAGGAGCGAAGGGTCCTACGAGCAGTACTTC; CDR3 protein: CASSQDRSEGSYEQYF
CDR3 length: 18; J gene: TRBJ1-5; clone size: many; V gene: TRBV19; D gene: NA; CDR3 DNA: TGTGCCAGTAGTATAGTCCCCACACATACCCGGGGGCATCAGCCCCAGCATTTT; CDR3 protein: CASSIVPTHTRGHQPQHF
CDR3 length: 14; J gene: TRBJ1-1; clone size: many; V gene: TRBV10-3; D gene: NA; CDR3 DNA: TGTGCCATCAGTGTAGAACAGGGAGAAACTGAAGCTTTCTTT; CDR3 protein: CAISVEQGETEAFF
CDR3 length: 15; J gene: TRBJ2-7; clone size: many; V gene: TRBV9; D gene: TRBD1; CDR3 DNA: TGTGCCAGCAGCGTATCTGGGACAGGGGCCTACGAGCAGTACTTC; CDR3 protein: CASSVSGTGAYEQYF
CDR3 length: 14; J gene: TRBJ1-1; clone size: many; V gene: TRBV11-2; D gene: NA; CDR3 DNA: TGTGCCAGCAGCTTCGGTCTTTCATCGCCTGAAGCTTTCTTT; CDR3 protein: CASSFGLSSPEAFF
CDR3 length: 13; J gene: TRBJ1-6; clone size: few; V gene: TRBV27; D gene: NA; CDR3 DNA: TGTGCCAGCAGTTTTTTATTGGGCTCTACCCTCCACTTT; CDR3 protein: CASSFLLGSTLHF
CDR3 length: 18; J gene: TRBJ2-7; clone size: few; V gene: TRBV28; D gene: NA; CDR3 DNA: TGTGCCAGCAGTTTTTTGTGGCGGGCCGACCCCCACTCCTACGAGCAGTACTTC; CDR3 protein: CASSFLWRADPHSYEQYF
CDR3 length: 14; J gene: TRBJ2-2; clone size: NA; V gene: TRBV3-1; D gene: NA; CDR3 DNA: TGTGCCAGCAGCCTCCCCTCCCGGTCCGGGGAGCTGTTTTTT; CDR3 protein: CASSLPSRSGELFF
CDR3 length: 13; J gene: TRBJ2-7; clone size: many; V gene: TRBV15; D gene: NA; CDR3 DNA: TGTGCCACTAGGGGGGGGGGGTCCTACGAGCAGTACTTC; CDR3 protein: CATRGGGSYEQYF
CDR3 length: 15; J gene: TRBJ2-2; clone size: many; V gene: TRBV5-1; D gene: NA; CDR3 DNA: TGCGCCAGCAGCCTGGACACCGCGAACACCGGGGAGCTGTTTTTT; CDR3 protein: CASSLDTANTGELFF